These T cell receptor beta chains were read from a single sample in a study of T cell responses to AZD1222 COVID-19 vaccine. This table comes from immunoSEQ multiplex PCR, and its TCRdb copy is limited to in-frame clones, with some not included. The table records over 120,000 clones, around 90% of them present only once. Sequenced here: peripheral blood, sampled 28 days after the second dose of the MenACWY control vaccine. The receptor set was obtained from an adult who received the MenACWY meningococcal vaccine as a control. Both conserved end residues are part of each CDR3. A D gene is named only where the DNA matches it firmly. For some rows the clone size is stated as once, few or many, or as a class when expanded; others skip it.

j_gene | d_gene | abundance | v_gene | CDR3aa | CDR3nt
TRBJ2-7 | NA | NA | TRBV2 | CASSEFTPGTYEQYF | TGTGCCAGCAGTGAATTTACCCCAGGGACCTACGAGCAGTACTTC
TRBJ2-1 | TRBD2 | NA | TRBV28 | CASSFESGRAPEQFF | TGTGCCAGCAGTTTTGAGAGCGGGAGGGCCCCTGAGCAGTTCTTC
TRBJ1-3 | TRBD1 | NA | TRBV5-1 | CASRKGTGTGNTIYF | TGCGCCAGCAGAAAAGGGACAGGGACGGGAAACACCATATATTTT
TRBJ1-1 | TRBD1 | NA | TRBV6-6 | CASSPAIGQGAHTEAFF | TGTGCCAGCAGTCCCGCGATCGGACAGGGGGCGCACACTGAAGCTTTCTTT
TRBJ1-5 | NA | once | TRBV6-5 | CASSRFQGSNQPQHF | TGTGCCAGCTCGAGGTTTCAGGGGAGCAATCAGCCCCAGCATTTT
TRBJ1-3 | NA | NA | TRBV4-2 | CASSQEERTSGNTIYF | TGTGCCAGCAGCCAAGAAGAGCGGACCTCTGGAAACACCATATATTTT
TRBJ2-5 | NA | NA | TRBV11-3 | CASSLDRGAGSQETQYF | TGTGCCAGCAGCTTAGATCGGGGGGCAGGGAGCCAAGAGACCCAGTACTTC
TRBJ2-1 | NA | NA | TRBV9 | CASSAITGRFDEQFF | TGTGCCAGCAGCGCGATCACTGGGCGCTTCGATGAGCAGTTCTTC
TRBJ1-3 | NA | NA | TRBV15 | CATSQEQGSNTIYF | TGTGCCACCAGCCAAGAGCAGGGCTCAAACACCATATATTTT
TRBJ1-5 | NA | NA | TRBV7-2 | CASSLVGTNNQPQHF | TGTGCCAGCAGCTTAGTCGGGACAAACAATCAGCCCCAGCATTTT
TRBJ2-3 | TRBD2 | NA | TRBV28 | CASSLVLAGEKVTQYF | TGTGCCAGCAGTTTAGTCCTAGCGGGAGAGAAAGTTACGCAGTATTTT
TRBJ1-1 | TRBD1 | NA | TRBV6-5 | CASSTTGGVNTEAFF | TGTGCCAGCAGTACGACAGGGGGGGTGAACACTGAAGCTTTCTTT
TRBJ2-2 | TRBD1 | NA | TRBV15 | CATRKGADTGELFF | TGTGCCACCCGCAAGGGGGCTGACACCGGGGAGCTGTTTTTT
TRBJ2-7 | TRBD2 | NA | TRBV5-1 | CASSLAGDEQYF | TGCGCCAGCAGCCTTGCGGGAGACGAGCAGTACTTC
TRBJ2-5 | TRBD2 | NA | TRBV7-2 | CASSHGLAGGLQETQYF | TGTGCCAGCAGCCACGGACTAGCGGGGGGACTACAAGAGACCCAGTACTTC
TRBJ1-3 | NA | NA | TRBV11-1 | CASSNLDSVGNTIYF | TGTGCCAGCAGCAATCTGGATTCGGTCGGAAACACCATATATTTT
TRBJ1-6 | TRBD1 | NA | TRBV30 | CAGEGTGTSPLHF | TGTGCCGGGGAGGGGACAGGGACTTCACCCCTCCACTTT
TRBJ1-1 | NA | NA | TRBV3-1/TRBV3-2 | CASSLDRNTEAFF | TGTGCCAGCAGCCTGGACAGGAACACTGAAGCTTTCTTT
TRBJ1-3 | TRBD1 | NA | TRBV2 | CASHRGSGNTIYF | TGTGCCAGCCACAGGGGCTCTGGAAACACCATATATTTT
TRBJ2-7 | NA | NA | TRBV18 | CASSPGDSRDEQYF | TGTGCCAGCTCACCTGGGGATTCTAGGGATGAGCAGTACTTC
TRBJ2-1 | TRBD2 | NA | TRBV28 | CASSFRLAGGNEQFF | TGTGCCAGCAGTTTTCGACTAGCGGGGGGCAATGAGCAGTTCTTC
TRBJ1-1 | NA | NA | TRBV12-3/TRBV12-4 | CASRNRANTEAFF | TGTGCCAGCAGGAACAGGGCAAACACTGAAGCTTTCTTT
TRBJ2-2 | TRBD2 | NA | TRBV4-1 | CASSQPGGMFTGELFF | TGCGCCAGCAGCCAACCCGGGGGGATGTTCACCGGGGAGCTGTTTTTT
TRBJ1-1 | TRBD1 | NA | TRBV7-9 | CASSFDRGGTEAFF | TGTGCCAGCAGCTTTGACAGGGGAGGAACTGAAGCTTTCTTT
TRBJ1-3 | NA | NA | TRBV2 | CASGSYGNTIYF | TGTGCCAGCGGCTCTTATGGAAACACCATATATTTT
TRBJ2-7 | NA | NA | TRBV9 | CASAGIRGEQYF | TGTGCCAGCGCAGGGATACGAGGCGAGCAGTACTTC
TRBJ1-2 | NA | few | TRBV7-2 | CASSRHSRDDGYTF | TGTGCCAGCAGCCGCCATTCTAGGGACGATGGCTACACCTTC
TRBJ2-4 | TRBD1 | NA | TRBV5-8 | CASSPGQPNIQYF | TGTGCCAGCAGCCCGGGACAGCCAAACATTCAGTACTTC
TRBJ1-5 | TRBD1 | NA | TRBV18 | CASSPAGTGSNNQPQHF | TGTGCCAGCTCACCAGCCGGGACAGGCTCGAACAATCAGCCCCAGCATTTT
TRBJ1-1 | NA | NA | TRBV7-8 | CASSLLDMPNTEAFF | TGTGCCAGCAGCTTATTAGATATGCCGAACACTGAAGCTTTCTTT
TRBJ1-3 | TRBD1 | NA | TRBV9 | CASSPTGASGNTIYF | TGTGCCAGCAGTCCTACAGGGGCCTCTGGAAACACCATATATTTT
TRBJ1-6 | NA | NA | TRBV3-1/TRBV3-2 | CASSQAGCWGWHNSPLHF | TGTGCCAGCAGCCAAGCTGGGTGCTGGGGCTGGCATAATTCACCCCTCCACTTT
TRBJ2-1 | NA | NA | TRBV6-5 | CASKRGGNYNEQFF | TGTGCCAGCAAACGGGGAGGTAACTACAATGAGCAGTTCTTC
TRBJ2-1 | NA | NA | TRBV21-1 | CASSNRKGPYSYNEQFF | TGTGCCAGCAGCAATCGGAAAGGACCCTACTCCTACAATGAGCAGTTCTTC
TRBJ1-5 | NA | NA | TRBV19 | CASSIGIFNQPQHF | TGTGCCAGTAGTATAGGAATATTCAATCAGCCCCAGCATTTT
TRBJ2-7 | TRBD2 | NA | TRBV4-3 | CASSQRPPSGRALYEQYF | TGCGCCAGCAGCCAACGTCCCCCTAGCGGGAGGGCCCTCTACGAGCAGTACTTC
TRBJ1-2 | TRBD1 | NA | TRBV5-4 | CASSLGQGEYGYTF | TGTGCCAGCAGCTTGGGACAGGGGGAGTATGGCTACACCTTC
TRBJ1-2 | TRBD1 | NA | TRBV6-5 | CASSPYPQGATF | TGTGCCAGCAGCCCGTACCCACAGGGGGCCACCTTC
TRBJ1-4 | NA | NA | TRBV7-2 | CASSLKGPTTEKLFF | TGTGCCAGCAGCTTAAAAGGACCTACGACTGAAAAACTGTTTTTT
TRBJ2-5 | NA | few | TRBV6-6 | CASRQGPETQYF | TGTGCCAGCCGGCAGGGGCCAGAGACCCAGTACTTC
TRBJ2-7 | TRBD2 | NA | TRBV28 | CASSSPRASGSSYEQYF | TGTGCCAGCAGTTCCCCCCGGGCTAGCGGGAGCTCCTACGAGCAGTACTTC
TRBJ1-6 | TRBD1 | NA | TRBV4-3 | CASSQERTGGLGNSPLHF | TGCGCCAGCAGCCAAGAACGGACAGGGGGCCTGGGCAATTCACCCCTCCACTTT
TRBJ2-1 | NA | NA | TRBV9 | CASSVEGTQGNEQFF | TGTGCCAGCAGCGTAGAAGGGACGCAGGGAAATGAGCAGTTCTTC
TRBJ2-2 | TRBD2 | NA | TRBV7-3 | CASSPGLGNTGELFF | TGTGCCAGCAGCCCGGGACTAGGGAACACCGGGGAGCTGTTTTTT
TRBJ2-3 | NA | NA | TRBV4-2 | CASSQVGENTQYF | TGTGCCAGCAGCCAAGTCGGGGAGAATACGCAGTATTTT
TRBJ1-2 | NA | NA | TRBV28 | CASRRDGIYGYTF | TGTGCCAGCAGGCGCGACGGAATCTATGGCTACACCTTC